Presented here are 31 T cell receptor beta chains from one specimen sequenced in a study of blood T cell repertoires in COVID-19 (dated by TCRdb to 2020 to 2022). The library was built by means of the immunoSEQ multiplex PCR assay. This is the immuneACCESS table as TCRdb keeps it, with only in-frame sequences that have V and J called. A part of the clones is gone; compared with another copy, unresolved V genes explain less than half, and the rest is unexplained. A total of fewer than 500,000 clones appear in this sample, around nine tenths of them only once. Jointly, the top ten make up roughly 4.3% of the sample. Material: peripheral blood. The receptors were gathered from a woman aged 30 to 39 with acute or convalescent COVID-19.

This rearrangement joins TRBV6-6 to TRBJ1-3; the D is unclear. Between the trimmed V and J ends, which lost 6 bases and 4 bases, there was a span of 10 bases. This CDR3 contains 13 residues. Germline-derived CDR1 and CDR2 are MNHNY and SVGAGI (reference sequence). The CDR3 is CASRVDIGNTIYF. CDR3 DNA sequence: TGTGCCAGCAGAGTTGACATAGGAAACACCATATATTTT.

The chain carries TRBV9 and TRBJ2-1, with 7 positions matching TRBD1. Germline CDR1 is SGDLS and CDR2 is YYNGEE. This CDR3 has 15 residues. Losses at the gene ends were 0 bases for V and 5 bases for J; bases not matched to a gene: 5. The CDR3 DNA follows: TGTGCCAGCAGCGTAGTCGGGACAGCGGACAATGAGCAGTTCTTC. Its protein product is CASSVVGTADNEQFF.

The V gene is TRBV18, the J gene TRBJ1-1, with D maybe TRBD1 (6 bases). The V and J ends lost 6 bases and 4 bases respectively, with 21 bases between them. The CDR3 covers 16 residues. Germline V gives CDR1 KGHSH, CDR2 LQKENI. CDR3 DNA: TGTGCCAGCTCGCCATCCAGAGGGGGAGAGAGCACTGAAGCTTTCTTT. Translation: CASSPSRGGESTEAFF.

For the CDR3, the DNA is TGTGCCTGGAGTGTAGGGGGCTCCTATAATTCACCCCTCCACTTT. This gives the protein CAWSVGGSYNSPLHF. This rearrangement joins TRBV30 to TRBJ1-6; weak D call: TRBD1 (6 bases). CDR3 size: 15 residues. From germline, CDR1 is GTSNPN and CDR2 SVGIG (reference sequence). The ends were cut back, 0 bases at V and 0 bases at J, with 6 bases in the middle.

The CDR3 nucleotides are TGTGCCAGCAGAGCTGACAGGGAGTCCTACGAGCAGTACTTC. Its protein product is CASRADRESYEQYF. The rearrangement joins TRBV6-6 to TRBJ2-7, with 7 bases matching TRBD1. Trimming cost V 6 bases and J 1 base; bases outside gene matches: 6. Germline CDR1 MNHNY, CDR2 SVGAGI (reference sequence). The CDR3 covers 14 residues.

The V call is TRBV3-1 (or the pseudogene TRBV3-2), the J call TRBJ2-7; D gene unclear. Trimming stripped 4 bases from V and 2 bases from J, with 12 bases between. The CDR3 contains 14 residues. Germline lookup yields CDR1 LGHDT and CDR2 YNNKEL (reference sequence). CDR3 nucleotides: TGTGCCAGCAGCCCCGTATACGACACCTACGAGCAGTACTTC. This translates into CASSPVYDTYEQYF.

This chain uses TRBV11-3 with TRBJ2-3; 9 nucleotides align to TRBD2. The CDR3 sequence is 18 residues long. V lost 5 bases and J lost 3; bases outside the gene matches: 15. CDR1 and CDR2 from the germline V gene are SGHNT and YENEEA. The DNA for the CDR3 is TGTGCCAGCAGCCCCTCCGGGCGGGGGGGCCGTCATACAGATACGCAGTATTTT. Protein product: CASSPSGRGGRHTDTQYF.

CDR3 sequence reads: CASSLWRQRHGYTF. In DNA form, the CDR3 reads TGTGCCAGCAGTTTATGGAGGCAACGGCATGGCTACACCTTC. The chain employs TRBV28 and TRBJ1-2; D uncertain. Per germline, CDR1 MDHEN and CDR2 SYDVKM. With 0 bases removed from V and 6 bases from J, the gap between germline ends came to 11 bases. The CDR3 loop spans 14 amino acids.

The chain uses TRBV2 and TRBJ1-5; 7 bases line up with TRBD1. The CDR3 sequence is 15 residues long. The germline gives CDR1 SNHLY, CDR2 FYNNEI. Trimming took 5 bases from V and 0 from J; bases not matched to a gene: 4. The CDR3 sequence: CASSSQGNSNQPQHF. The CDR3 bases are TGTGCCAGCAGTTCACAGGGGAATAGCAATCAGCCCCAGCATTTT.

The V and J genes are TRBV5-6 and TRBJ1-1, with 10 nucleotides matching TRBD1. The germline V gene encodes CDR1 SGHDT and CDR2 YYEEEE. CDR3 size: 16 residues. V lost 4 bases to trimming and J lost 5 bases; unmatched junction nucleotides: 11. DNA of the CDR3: TGTGCCAGCAGCCTACTACCGGGACAGGGGAGAACTGAAGCTTTCTTT. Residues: CASSLLPGQGRTEAFF.

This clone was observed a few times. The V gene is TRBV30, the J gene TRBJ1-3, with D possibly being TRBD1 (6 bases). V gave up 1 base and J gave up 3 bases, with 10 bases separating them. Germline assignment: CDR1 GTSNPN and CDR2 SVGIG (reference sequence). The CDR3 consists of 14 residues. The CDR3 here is CAWSAGTLGNTIYF. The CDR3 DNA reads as TGTGCCTGGAGTGCCGGGACACTTGGAAACACCATATATTTT.

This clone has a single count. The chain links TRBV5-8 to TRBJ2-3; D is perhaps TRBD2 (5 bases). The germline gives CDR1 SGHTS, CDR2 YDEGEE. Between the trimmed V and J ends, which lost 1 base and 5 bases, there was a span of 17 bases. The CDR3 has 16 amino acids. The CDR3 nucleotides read TGTGCCAGCAGCTTGTATGAGGGCGGGCCTCGAGATACGCAGTATTTT. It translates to CASSLYEGGPRDTQYF. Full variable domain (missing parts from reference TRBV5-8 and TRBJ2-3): EAGVTQSPTHLIKTRGQQATLRCSPISGHTSVYWYQQALGLGLQFLLWYDEGEERNRGNFPPRFSGRQFPNYSSELNVNALELEDSALYLCASSLYEGGPRDTQYFGPGTRLTVL.

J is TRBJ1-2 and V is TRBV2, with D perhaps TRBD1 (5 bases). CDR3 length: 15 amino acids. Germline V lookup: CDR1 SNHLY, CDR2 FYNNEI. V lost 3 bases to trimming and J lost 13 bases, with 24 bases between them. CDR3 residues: CASSDSVGQIRLATF. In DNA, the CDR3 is TGTGCCAGCAGTGATTCGGTGGGGCAGATCCGGTTGGCCACCTTC.

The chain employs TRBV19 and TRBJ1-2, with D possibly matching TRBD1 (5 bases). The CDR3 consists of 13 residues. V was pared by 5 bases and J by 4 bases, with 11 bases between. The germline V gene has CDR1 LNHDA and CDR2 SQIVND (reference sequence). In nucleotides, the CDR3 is TGTGCCAGTAGTCGGTTGGGGGGCTATGGCTACACCTTC. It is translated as CASSRLGGYGYTF. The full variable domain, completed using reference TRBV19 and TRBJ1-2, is DGGITQSPKYLFRKEGQNVTLSCEQNLNHDAMYWYRQDPGQGLRLIYYSQIVNDFQKGDIAEGYSVSREKKESFPLTVTSAQKNPTAFYLCASSRLGGYGYTFGSGTRLTVV.

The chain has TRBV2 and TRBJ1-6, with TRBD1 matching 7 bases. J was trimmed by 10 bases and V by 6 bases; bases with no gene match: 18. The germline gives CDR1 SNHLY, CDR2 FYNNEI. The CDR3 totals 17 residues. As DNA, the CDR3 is TGTGCCAGCAGCGAAAGGATCCGGACAGGCGTAGAATCACCCCTCCACTTT. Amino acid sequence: CASSERIRTGVESPLHF.

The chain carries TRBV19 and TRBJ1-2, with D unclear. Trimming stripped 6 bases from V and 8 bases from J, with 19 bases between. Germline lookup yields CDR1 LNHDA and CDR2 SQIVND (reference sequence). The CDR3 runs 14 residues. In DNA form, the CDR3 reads TGTGCCAGTAGCCACTGGACGGCCCGGAGGGGCTACACCTTC. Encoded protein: CASSHWTARRGYTF. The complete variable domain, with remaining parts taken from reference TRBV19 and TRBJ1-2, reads DGGITQSPKYLFRKEGQNVTLSCEQNLNHDAMYWYRQDPGQGLRLIYYSQIVNDFQKGDIAEGYSVSREKKESFPLTVTSAQKNPTAFYLCASSHWTARRGYTFGSGTRLTVV.

In DNA form, the CDR3 reads TGTGCCAGCAGCTTAGGGGGATCCCGGCAGCCCCAGCATTTT. Translating gives CASSLGGSRQPQHF. The rearrangement uses TRBV5-6 and TRBJ1-5; D is possibly TRBD1 (6 bases). Trimming removed 2 bases from V and 7 bases from J, with 13 bases in between. The germline gives CDR1 SGHDT, CDR2 YYEEEE. The CDR3 is 14 amino acids.

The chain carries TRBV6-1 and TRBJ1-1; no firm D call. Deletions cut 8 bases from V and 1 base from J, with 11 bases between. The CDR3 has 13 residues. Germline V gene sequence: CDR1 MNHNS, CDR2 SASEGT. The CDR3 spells CASQEEENTEAFF. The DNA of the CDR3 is TGTGCCAGCCAAGAGGAAGAGAACACTGAAGCTTTCTTT.

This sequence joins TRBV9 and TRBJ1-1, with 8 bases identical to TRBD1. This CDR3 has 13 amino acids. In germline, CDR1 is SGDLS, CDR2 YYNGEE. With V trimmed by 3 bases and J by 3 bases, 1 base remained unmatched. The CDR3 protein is CASSATGDTEAFF. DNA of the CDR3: TGTGCCAGCAGCGCGACAGGGGACACTGAAGCTTTCTTT.

CDR3 sequence (DNA): TGTGCCAGCAGTTTCGGTTCGACCTACGAGCAGTACTTC. It codes for CASSFGSTYEQYF. This chain uses TRBV27 with TRBJ2-7; D gene uncertain. The V gene's germline CDR1 is MNHEY and CDR2 SMNVEV (reference sequence). V was shortened by 3 bases and J by 2 bases, with 8 bases between the two germline ends. This CDR3 has 13 amino acids.

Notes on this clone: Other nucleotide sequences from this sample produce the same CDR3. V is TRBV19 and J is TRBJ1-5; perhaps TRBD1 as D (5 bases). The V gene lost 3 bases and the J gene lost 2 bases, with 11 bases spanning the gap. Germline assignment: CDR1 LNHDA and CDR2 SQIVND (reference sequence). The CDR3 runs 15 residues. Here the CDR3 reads CASSIGGGGNQPQHF. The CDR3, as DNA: TGTGCCAGTAGTATCGGGGGAGGGGGCAATCAGCCCCAGCATTTT.

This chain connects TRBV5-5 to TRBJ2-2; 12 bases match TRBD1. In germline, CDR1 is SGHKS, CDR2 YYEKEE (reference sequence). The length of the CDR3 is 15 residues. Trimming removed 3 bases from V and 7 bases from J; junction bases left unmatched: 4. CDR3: CASSSGTGGVGELFF. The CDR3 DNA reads TGTGCCAGCAGCTCCGGGACAGGGGGCGTCGGGGAGCTGTTTTTT. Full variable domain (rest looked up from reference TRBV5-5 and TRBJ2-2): DAGVTQSPTHLIKTRGQQVTLRCSPISGHKSVSWYQQVLGQGPQFIFQYYEKEERGRGNFPDRFSARQFPNYSSELNVNALLLGDSALYLCASSSGTGGVGELFFGEGSRLTVL.

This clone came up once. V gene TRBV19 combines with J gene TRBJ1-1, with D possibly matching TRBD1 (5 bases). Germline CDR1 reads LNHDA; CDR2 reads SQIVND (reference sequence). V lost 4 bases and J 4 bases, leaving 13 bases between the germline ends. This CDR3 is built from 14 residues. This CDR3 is CASSTRNRPTEAFF. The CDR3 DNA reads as TGTGCCAGTAGTACAAGAAACAGGCCCACTGAAGCTTTCTTT.

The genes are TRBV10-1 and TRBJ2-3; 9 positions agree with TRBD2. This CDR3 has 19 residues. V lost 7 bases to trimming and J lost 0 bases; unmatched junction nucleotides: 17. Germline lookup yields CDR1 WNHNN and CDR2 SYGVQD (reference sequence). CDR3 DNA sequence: TGCGCCAGCAATCCCCCTCTAGCGGGACTAAAAATTAGCACAGATACGCAGTATTTT. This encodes CASNPPLAGLKISTDTQYF.

CDR3 nucleotide sequence: TGTGCCAGCAGCCGACAGGGTCATTCACCCCTCCACTTT. Amino acid sequence: CASSRQGHSPLHF. The chain links TRBV7-9 to TRBJ1-6; the match to TRBD1 covers 7 bases. With 5 bases clipped from V and 8 bases from J, the junction kept 3 bases outside the gene matches. CDR3 length: 13 amino acids. CDR1 and CDR2 from the germline V gene are SEHNR and FQNEAQ (reference sequence).

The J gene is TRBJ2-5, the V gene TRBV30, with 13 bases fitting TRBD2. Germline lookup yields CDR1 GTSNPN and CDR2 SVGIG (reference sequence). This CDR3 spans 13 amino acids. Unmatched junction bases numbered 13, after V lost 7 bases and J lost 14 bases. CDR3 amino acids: CALQTTSGGLLYF. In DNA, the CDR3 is TGTGCCTTACAAACGACTAGCGGGGGGCTACTATACTTC.

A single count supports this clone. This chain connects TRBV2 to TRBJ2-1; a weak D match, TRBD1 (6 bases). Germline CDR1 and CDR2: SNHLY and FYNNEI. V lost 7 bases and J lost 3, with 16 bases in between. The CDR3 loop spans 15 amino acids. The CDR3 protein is CASIDQGLSYNEQFF. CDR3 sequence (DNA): TGTGCCAGCATTGATCAGGGGTTAAGCTACAATGAGCAGTTCTTC. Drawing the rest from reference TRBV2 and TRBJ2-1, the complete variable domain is EPEVTQTPSHQVTQMGQEVILRCVPISNHLYFYWYRQILGQKVEFLVSFYNNEISEKSEIFDDQFSVERPDGSNFTLKIRSTKLEDSAMYFCASIDQGLSYNEQFFGPGTRLTVL.

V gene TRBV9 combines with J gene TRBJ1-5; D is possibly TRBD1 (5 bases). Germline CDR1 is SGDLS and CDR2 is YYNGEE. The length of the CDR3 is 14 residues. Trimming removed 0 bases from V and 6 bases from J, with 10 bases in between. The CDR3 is CASSVGGESQPQHF. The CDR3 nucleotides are TGTGCCAGCAGCGTAGGGGGGGAAAGTCAGCCCCAGCATTTT.

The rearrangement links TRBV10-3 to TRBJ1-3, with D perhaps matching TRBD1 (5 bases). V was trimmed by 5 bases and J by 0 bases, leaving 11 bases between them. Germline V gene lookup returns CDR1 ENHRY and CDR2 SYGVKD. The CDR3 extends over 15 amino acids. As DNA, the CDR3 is TGTGCCATCAGTCAGGGCGGAGACTCTGGAAACACCATATATTTT. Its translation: CAISQGGDSGNTIYF.

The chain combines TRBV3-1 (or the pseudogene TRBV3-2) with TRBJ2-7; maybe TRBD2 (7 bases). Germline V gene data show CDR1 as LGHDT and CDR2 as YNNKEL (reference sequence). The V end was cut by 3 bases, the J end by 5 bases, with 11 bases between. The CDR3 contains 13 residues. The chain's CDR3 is CASSQRGGNEQYF. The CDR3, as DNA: TGTGCCAGCAGCCAGAGGGGGGGAAACGAGCAGTACTTC.

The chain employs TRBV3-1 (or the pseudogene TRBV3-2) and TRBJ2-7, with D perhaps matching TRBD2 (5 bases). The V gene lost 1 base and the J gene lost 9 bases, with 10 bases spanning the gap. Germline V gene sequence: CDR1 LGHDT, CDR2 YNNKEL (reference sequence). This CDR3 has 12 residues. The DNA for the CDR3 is TGTGCCAGCAGCCAAGGCGCGGCGGGGCAGTACTTC. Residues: CASSQGAAGQYF.